This T cell receptor (beta chain) was sequenced for a study of spatial heterogeneity in lung cancer. In the study overall: Available follow-up PBMC samples, collected a median of around 2 years post-resection, were sequenced.

Sample time point: blood at routine non-recurrence follow-up after resection. No cell sorting; template was whole RNA from tumor, lung tissue or PBMC. The CDR3 loop spans 13 amino acids. The germline V and J ends were trimmed by 6 bases and 3 bases, with 11 bases remaining between them. The V gene's germline CDR1 is DFQATT and CDR2 SNEGSKA (reference sequence). This clonotype came up many times. Each molecule of TCR cDNA was tagged with one unique molecular identifier. MiXCR, run by TCRdb on the 5' RACE reads, gives a single entry per CDR3 protein. The sample lists under 150,000 distinct CDR3 sequences, 11% seen once, with 24% in the top ten.

Sequencing was performed on PBMCs, taken at follow-up. The gene calls are TRBV20-1 and TRBJ1-4; D may be TRBD1 (6 bases). The TCR comes from a female donor with early-stage non-small cell lung cancer. The CDR3 region has the DNA TGCAGTGCCAAGACAGGATCTAATGAAAAACTGTTTTTT. Protein product: CSAKTGSNEKLFF.